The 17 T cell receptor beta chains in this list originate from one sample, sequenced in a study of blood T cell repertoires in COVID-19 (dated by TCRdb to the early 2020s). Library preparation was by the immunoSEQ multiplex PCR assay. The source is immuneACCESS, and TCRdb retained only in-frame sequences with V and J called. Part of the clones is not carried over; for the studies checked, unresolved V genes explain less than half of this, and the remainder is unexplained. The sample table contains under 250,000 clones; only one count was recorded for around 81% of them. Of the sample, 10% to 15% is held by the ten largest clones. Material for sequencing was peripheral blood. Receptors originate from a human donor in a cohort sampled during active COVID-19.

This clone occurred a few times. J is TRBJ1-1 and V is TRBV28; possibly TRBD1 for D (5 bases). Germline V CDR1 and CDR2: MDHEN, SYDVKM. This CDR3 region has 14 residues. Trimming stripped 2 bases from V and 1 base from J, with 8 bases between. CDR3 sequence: CASSLQTANTEAFF. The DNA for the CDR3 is TGTGCCAGCAGTTTACAGACAGCGAACACTGAAGCTTTCTTT.

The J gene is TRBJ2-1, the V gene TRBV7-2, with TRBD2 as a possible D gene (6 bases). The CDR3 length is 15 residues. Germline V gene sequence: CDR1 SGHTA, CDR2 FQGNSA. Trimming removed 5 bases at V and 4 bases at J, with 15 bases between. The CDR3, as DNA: TGTGCCAGCAGCCGGGACTCCAGAATATACAATGAGCAGTTCTTC. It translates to CASSRDSRIYNEQFF.

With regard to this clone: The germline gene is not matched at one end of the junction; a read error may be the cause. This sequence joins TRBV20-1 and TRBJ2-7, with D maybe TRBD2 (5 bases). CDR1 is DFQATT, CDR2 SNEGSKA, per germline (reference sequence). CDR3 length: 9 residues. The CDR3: CSVDGLLDF. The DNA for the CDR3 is TGCAGTGTTGACGGACTCCTCGACTTC.

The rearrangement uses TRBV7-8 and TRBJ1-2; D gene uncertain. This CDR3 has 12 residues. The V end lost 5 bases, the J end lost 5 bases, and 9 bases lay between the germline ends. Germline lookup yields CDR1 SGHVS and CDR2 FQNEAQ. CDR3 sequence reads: CASSQVGYGYTF. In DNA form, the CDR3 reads TGTGCCAGCAGCCAAGTCGGGTATGGCTACACCTTC.

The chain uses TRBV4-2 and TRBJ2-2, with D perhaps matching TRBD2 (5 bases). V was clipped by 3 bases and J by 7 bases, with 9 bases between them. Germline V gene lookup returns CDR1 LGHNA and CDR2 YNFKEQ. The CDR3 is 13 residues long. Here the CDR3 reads CASSQISGGELFF. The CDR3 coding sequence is TGTGCCAGCAGCCAGATCAGCGGCGGGGAGCTGTTTTTT.

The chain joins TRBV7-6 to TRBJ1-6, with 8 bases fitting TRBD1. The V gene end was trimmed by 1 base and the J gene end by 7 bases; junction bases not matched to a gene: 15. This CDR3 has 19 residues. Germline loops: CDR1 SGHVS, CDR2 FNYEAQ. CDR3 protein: CASSLENRDRFPWNSPLHF. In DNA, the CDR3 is TGTGCCAGCAGCTTAGAGAACCGGGACAGGTTCCCTTGGAATTCACCCCTCCACTTT.

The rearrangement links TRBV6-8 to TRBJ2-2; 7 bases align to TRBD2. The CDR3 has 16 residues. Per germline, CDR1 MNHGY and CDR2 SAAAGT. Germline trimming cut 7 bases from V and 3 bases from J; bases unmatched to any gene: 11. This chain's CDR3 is CASNIKGLKDTGELFF. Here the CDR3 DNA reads TGTGCCAGCAACATCAAGGGACTAAAAGACACCGGGGAGCTGTTTTTT.

CDR3 amino acids: CATSDGSGYEQYF. CDR3 coding DNA: TGTGCCACCAGTGATGGTAGTGGTTACGAGCAGTACTTC. This chain connects TRBV24-1 to TRBJ2-7; D gene ambiguous. Germline-derived CDR1 and CDR2 are KGHDR and SFDVKD. Trimming took off 3 bases at V and 4 bases at J, with 9 bases between the two ends. This CDR3 is 13 amino acids long.

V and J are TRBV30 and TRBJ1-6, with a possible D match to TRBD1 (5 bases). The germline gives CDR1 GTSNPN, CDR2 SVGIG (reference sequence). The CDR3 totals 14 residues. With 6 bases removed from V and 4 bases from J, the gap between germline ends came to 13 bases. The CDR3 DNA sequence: TGTGCCTGTTCGAAGGGACTTTATAATTCACCCCTCCACTTT. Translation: CACSKGLYNSPLHF.

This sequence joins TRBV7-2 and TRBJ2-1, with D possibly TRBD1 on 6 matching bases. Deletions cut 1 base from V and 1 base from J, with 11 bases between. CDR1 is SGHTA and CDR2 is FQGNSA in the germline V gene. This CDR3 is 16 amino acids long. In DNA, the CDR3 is TGTGCCAGCAGCTTAGACAGGGCGGGTTCCTACAATGAGCAGTTCTTC. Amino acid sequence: CASSLDRAGSYNEQFF.

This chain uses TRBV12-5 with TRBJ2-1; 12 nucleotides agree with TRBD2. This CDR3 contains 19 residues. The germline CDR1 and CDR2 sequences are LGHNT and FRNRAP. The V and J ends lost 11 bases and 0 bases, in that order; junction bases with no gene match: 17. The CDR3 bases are TGTGCTCACCTACCCGGGACTAGCGGGCTGGGGAGCTCCTACAATGAGCAGTTCTTC. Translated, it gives CAHLPGTSGLGSSYNEQFF.

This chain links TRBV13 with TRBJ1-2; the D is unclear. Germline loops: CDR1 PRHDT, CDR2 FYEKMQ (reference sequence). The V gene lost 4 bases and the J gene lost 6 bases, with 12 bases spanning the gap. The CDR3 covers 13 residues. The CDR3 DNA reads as TGTGCCAGCAGCTCTGACGAGAGGGATGGCTACACCTTC. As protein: CASSSDERDGYTF.

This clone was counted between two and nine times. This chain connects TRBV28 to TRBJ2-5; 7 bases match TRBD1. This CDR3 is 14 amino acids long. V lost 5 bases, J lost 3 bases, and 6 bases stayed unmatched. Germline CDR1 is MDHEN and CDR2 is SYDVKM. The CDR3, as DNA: TGTGCCAGCAGTACAACCGGGACAGAAGAGACCCAGTACTTC. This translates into CASSTTGTEETQYF.

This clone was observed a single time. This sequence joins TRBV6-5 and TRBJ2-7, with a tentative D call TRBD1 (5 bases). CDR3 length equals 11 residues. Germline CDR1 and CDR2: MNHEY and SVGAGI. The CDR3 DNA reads TGTGCTAGCCAGGGTCCCTACGAGCAGTACTTC. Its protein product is CASQGPYEQYF.

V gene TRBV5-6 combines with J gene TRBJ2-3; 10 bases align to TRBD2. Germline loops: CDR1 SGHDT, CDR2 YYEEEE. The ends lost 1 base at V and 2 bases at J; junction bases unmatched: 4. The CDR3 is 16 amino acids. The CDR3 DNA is TGTGCCAGCAGCTTGAGACTAGCGGGCATCACAGATACGCAGTATTTT. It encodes CASSLRLAGITDTQYF.

CDR3 loop: CASSPRTRNTGELFF. The DNA of the CDR3 is TGTGCCAGCAGCCCGAGGACTAGGAACACCGGGGAGCTGTTTTTT. The rearrangement uses TRBV9 and TRBJ2-2; TRBD2 aligns across 7 bases. Trimming removed 4 bases from V and 1 base from J; junction bases left unmatched: 4. The CDR3 has 15 residues. Germline CDR1 reads SGDLS; CDR2 reads YYNGEE.

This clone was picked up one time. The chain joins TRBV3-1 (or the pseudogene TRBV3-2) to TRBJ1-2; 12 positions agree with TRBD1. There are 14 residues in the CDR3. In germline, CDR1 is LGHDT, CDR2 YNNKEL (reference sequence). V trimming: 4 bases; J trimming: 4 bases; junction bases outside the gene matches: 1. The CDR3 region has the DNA TGTGCCAGCAGCCCGGGACAGGGGGCCTATGGCTACACCTTC. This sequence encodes CASSPGQGAYGYTF.